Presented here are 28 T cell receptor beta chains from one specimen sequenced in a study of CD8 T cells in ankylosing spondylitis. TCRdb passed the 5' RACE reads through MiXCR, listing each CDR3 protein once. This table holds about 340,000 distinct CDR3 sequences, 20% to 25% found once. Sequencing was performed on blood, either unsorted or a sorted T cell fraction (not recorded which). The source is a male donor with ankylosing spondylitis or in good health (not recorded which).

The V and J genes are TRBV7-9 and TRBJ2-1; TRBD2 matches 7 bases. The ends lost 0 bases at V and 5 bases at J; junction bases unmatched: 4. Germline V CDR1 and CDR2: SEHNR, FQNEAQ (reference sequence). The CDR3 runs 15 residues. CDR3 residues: CASSLAGGVNNEQFF. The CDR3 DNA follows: TGTGCCAGCAGCTTAGCGGGGGGGGTGAACAATGAGCAGTTCTTC.

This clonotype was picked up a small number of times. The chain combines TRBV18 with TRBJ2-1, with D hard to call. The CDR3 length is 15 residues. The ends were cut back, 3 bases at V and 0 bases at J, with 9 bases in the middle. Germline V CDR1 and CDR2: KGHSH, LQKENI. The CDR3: CASSPPLSSYNEQFF. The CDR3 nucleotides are TGTGCCAGCTCACCCCCGTTAAGCTCCTACAATGAGCAGTTCTTC.

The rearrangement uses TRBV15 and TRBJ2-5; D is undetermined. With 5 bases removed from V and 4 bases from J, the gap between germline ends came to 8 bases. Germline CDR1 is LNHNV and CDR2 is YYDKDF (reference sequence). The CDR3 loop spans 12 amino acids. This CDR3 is CATSSHGETQYF. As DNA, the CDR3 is TGTGCCACCAGCTCACATGGAGAGACCCAGTACTTC.

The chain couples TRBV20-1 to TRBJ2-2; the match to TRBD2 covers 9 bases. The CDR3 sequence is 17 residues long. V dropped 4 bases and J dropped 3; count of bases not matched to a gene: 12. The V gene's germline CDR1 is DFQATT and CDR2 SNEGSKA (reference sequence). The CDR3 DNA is TGCAGTGCTATTTCCCCTTGGGTAGCGGGGGACACCGGGGAGCTGTTTTTT. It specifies CSAISPWVAGDTGELFF.

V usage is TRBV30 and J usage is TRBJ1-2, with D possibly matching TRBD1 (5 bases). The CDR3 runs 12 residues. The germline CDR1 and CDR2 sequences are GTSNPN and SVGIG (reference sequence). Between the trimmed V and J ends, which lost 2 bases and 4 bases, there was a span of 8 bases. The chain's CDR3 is CAWSQGRYGYTF. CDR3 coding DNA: TGTGCCTGGAGTCAGGGCCGCTATGGCTACACCTTC.

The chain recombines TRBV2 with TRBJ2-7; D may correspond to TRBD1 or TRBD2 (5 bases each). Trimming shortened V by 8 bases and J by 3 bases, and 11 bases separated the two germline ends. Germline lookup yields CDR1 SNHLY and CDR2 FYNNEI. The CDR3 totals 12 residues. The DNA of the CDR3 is TGTGCCAGCCTCCTGGGGGACTACGAGCAGTACTTC. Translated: CASLLGDYEQYF. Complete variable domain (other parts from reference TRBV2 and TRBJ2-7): EPEVTQTPSHQVTQMGQEVILRCVPISNHLYFYWYRQILGQKVEFLVSFYNNEISEKSEIFDDQFSVERPDGSNFTLKIRSTKLEDSAMYFCASLLGDYEQYFGPGTRLTVT.

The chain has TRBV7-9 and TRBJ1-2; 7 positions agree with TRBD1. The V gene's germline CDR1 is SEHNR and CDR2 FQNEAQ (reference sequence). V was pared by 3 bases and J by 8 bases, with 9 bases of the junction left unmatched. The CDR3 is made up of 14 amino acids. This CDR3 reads CASSFRTGVEGYTF. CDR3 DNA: TGTGCCAGCAGCTTCCGCACAGGGGTGGAGGGCTACACCTTC.

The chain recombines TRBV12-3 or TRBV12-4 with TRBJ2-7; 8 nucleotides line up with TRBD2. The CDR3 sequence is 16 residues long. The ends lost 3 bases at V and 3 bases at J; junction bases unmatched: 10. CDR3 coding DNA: TGTGCCAGCAGTTTCTGGAGGAGAAGCGGGGGCTACGAGCAGTACTTC. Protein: CASSFWRRSGGYEQYF.

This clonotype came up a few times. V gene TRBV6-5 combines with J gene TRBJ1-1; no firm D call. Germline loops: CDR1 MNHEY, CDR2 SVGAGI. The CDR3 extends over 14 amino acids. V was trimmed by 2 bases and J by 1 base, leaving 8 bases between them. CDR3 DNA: TGTGCCAGCAGTTACAGTATCGCGAACACTGAAGCTTTCTTT. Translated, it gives CASSYSIANTEAFF.

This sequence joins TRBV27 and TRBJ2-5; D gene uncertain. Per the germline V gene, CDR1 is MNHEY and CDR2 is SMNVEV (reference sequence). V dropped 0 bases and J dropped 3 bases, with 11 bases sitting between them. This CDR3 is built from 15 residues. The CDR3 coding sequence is TGTGCCAGCAGTTTATCGACGGCGGATAAAGAGACCCAGTACTTC. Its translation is CASSLSTADKETQYF.

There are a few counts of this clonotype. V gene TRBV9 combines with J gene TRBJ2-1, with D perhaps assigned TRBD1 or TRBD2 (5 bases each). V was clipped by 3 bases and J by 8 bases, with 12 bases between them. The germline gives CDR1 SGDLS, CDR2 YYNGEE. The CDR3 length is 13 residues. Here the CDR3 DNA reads TGTGCCAGCAGCGGACCGAGAGGGGATGAGCAGTTCTTC. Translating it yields CASSGPRGDEQFF.

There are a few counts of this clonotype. As DNA, the CDR3 is TGTGCCAGCAGCAGTCTAGCGGGGGGGGCAGATACGCAGTATTTT. Protein sequence: CASSSLAGGADTQYF. The chain is built from TRBV12-3 or TRBV12-4 and TRBJ2-3, with 12 nucleotides matching TRBD2. Losses at the gene ends were 6 bases for V and 4 bases for J; bases not matched to a gene: 5. This CDR3 spans 15 amino acids.

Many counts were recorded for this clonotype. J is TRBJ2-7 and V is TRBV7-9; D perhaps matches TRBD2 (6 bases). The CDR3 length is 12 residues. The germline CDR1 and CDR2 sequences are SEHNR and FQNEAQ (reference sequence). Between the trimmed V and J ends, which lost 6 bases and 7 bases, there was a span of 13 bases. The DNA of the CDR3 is TGTGCCAGCAGTTTGGGGGGACTGGAGCAGTACTTC. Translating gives CASSLGGLEQYF.

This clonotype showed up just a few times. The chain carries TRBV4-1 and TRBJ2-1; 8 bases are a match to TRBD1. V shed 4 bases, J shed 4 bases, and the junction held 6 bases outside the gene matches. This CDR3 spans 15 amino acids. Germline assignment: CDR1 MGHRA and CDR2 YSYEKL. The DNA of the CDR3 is TGCGCCAGCAGCCCGGGACAGGACCCGTACAATGAGCAGTTCTTC. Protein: CASSPGQDPYNEQFF.

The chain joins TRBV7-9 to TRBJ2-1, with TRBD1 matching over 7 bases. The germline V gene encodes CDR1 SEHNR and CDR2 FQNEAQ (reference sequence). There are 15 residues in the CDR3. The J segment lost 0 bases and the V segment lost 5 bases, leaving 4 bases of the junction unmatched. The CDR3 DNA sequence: TGTGCCAGCAGCCAAGGGGACAGCTCCTACAATGAGCAGTTCTTC. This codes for CASSQGDSSYNEQFF.

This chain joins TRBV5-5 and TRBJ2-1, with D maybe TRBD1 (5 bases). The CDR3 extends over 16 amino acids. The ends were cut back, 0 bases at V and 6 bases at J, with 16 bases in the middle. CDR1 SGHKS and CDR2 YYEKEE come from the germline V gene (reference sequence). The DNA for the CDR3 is TGTGCCAGCAGCTTGGAGGCTAACACCAGGGTCAATGAGCAGTTCTTC. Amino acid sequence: CASSLEANTRVNEQFF.

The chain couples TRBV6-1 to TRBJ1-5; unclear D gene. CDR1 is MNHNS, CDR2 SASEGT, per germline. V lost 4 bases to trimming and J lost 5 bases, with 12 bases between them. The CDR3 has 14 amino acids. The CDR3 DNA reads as TGTGCCAGCAGTGGGTGGGCGCTGGATCAGCCCCAGCATTTT. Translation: CASSGWALDQPQHF.

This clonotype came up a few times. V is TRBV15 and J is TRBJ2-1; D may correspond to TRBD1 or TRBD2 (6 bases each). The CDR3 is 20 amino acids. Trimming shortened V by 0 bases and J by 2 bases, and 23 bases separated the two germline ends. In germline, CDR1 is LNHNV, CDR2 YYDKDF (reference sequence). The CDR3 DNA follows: TGTGCCACCAGCAGAGAGGGTTCCGGGGGCGCGACGCTTCCCTACAATGAGCAGTTCTTC. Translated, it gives CATSREGSGGATLPYNEQFF. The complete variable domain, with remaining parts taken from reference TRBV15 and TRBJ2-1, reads DAMVIQNPRYQVTQFGKPVTLSCSQTLNHNVMYWYQQKSSQAPKLLFHYYDKDFNNEADTPDNFQSRRPNTSFCFLDIRSPGLGDTAMYLCATSREGSGGATLPYNEQFFGPGTRLTVL.

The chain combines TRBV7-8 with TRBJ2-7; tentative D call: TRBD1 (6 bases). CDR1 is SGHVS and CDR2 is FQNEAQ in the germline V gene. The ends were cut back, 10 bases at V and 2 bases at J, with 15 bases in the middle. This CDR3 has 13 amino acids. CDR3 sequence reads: CATASTGPYEQYF. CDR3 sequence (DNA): TGTGCCACCGCGAGCACAGGGCCCTACGAGCAGTACTTC.

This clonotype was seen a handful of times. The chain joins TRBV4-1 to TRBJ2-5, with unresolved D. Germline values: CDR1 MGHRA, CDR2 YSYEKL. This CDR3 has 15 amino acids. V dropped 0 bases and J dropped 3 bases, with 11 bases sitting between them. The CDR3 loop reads CASSQDRDGEETQYF. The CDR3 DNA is TGCGCCAGCAGCCAAGATCGCGACGGAGAAGAGACCCAGTACTTC.

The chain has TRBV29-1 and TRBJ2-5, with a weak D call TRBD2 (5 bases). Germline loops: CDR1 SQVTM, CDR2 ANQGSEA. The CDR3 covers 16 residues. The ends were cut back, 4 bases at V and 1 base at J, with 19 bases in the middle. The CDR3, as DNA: TGCAGCGTTGGTGGGGTGGACTCGACCGTCCAAGAGACCCAGTACTTC. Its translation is CSVGGVDSTVQETQYF.

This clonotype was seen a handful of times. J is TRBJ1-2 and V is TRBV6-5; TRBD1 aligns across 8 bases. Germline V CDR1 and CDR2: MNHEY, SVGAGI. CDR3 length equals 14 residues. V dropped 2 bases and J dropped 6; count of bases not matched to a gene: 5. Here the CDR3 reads CASSYGSQGDGYTF. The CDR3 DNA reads TGTGCCAGCAGTTACGGGTCACAGGGGGATGGCTACACCTTC.

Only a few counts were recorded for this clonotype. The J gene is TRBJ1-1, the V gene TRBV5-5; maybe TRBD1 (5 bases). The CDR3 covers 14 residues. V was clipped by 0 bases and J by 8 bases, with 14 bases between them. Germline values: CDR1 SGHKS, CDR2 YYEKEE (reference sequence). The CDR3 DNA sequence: TGTGCCAGCAGCTTGGAGGACAACCCGTTAGAAGCTTTCTTT. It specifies CASSLEDNPLEAFF.

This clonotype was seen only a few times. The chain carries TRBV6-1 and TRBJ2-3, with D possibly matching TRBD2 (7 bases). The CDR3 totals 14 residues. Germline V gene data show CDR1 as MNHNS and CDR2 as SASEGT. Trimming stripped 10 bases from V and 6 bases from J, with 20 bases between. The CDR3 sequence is CATQWAGAEDTQYF. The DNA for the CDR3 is TGTGCCACCCAGTGGGCGGGGGCCGAGGATACGCAGTATTTT.

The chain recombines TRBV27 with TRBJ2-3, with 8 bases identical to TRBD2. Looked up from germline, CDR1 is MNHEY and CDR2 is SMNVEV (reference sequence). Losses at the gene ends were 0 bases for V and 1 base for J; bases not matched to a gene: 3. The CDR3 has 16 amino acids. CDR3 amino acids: CASSLSEAGGTDTQYF. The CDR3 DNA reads TGTGCCAGCAGTTTATCGGAAGCGGGGGGCACAGATACGCAGTATTTT.

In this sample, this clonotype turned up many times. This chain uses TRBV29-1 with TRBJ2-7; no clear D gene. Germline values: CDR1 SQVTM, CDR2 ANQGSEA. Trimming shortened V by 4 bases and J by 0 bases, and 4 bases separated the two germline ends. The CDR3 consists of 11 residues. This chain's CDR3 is CSVVYSYEQYF. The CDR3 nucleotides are TGCAGCGTTGTATACTCCTACGAGCAGTACTTC.

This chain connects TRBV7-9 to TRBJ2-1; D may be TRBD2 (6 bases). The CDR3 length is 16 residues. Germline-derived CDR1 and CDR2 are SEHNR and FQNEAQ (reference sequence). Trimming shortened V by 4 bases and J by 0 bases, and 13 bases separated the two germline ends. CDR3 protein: CASSWPGLDSYNEQFF. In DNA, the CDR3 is TGTGCCAGCAGCTGGCCGGGACTGGACTCCTACAATGAGCAGTTCTTC.

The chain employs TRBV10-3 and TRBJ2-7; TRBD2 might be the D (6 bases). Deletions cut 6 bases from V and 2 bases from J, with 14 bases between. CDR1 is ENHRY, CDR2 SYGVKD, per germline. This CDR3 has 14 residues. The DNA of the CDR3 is TGTGCCATCAGCCAGGAGGGCAGAACCTACGAGCAGTACTTC. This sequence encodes CAISQEGRTYEQYF.